This T cell receptor (beta chain) was captured in a study of response to subunit inactivated influenza vaccine. Study-wide findings and caveats: The authors suggested that few new T cells are recruited per seasonal influenza vaccination.

This clonotype has more than one count but fewer than ten. Antigen: not known. Trimming removed 2 bases from V and 2 bases from J, with 7 bases in between. The CDR3 has 13 amino acids. The germline CDR1 and CDR2 sequences are MDHEN and SYDVKM. Each CDR3 protein gets one entry after TCRdb re-called the RT-PCR reads with MiXCR. The table shows roughly 570,000 distinct CDR3 sequences, with less than 15% occurring only once. V usage is TRBV28 and J usage is TRBJ2-7; no definite D call. The material was PBMCs from blood, obtained approximately 12 days after vaccination. This TCR derives from a man in his forties or fifties who received an inactivated influenza vaccine. The CDR3 protein is CASSLGNTYEQYF. As DNA, the CDR3 is TGTGCCAGCAGTTTAGGGAACACCTACGAGCAGTACTTC. Together with reference TRBV28 and TRBJ2-7, the CDR3 gives the full variable domain: DVKVTQSSRYLVKRTGEKVFLECVQDMDHENMFWYRQDPGLGLRLIYFSYDVKMKEKGDIPEGYSVSREKKERFSLILESASTNQTSMYLCASSLGNTYEQYFGPGTRLTVT.